The T cell receptor beta chain described here comes from a study of control samples from healthy donors and cancer patients (dated by TCRdb to about 2020). About this clone: Its specific antigen is unknown. No quality values exist for individual bases; no much larger clone is one base distant.

Library method: the immunoSEQ multiplex PCR assay. This is the immuneACCESS table as TCRdb keeps it, with only in-frame sequences that have V and J called. A part of the clones is gone; compared with another copy, unresolved V genes explain less than half, and the rest is unexplained. In this sample the table shows about 83,000 clones, 91% of which occur a single time. The ten largest clones represent approximately 18% of the sample. V is pared back by 0 bases and J by 4 bases, with 8 bases lying between the germline termini. The CDR3 measures 14 amino acids from cysteine to phenylalanine. Left in the record is the CDR3 DNA by itself, 42 bases read in frame from the first base. The germline V gene supplies CDR1 SGHDT and CDR2 YYEEEE.

This receptor was taken from a man aged 45-65 years in good health. Sequenced material: blood. This receptor chain uses TRBV5-6 and TRBJ1-3; no confident D gene assignment can be made. The CDR3 has the sequence CASSLGILGNTIYF. The DNA reads as follows: TGTGCCAGCAGCTTGGGGATCCTAGGAAACACCATATATTTT.